This passage covers 18 T cell receptor beta chains from one sample sequenced in a study of blood T cell repertoires in COVID-19. The protocol was immunoSEQ multiplex PCR, while the TCRdb copy is restricted to in-frame clones and leaves out a portion. This table holds about 120,000 clones, more than 75% found once. Source material: peripheral blood. The receptor set was obtained from a woman between 70 and 85 years old with acute or convalescent COVID-19.

The chain combines TRBV10-3 with TRBJ2-4; 7 bases map to TRBD2. The J segment lost 6 bases and the V segment lost 4 bases, leaving 6 bases of the junction unmatched. The CDR3 loop spans 14 amino acids. The germline V gene has CDR1 ENHRY and CDR2 SYGVKD. The CDR3 DNA reads as TGTGCCATCAGTGGAGGGACGGGGGGAAACATTCAGTACTTC. Translated, it gives CAISGGTGGNIQYF.

V is TRBV7-8 and J is TRBJ2-1, with TRBD1 identical over 7 bases. V lost 3 bases to trimming and J lost 4 bases; unmatched junction nucleotides: 15. The CDR3 has 18 amino acids. The germline V gene has CDR1 SGHVS and CDR2 FQNEAQ. The CDR3 loop reads CASSFILVPGQTYNEQFF. The CDR3 DNA reads TGTGCCAGCAGCTTTATATTAGTACCGGGACAGACTTACAATGAGCAGTTCTTC. The full variable domain, with the rest looked up from reference TRBV7-8 and TRBJ2-1, is GAGVSQSPRYKVAKRGQDVALRCDPISGHVSLFWYQQALGQGPEFLTYFQNEAQLDKSGLPSDRFFAERPEGSVSTLKIQRTQQEDSAVYLCASSFILVPGQTYNEQFFGPGTRLTVL.

The chain has TRBV11-2 and TRBJ1-4; 8 bases map to TRBD1. The CDR3 is 14 residues long. V lost 4 bases and J lost 8; bases outside the gene matches: 6. Germline V gene lookup returns CDR1 SGHAT and CDR2 FQNNGV. CDR3 in DNA: TGTGCCAGCAGCTATGGACAGGGACGGGAAAAACTGTTTTTT. As protein: CASSYGQGREKLFF. Drawing the rest from reference TRBV11-2 and TRBJ1-4, the complete variable domain is EAGVAQSPRYKIIEKRQSVAFWCNPISGHATLYWYQQILGQGPKLLIQFQNNGVVDDSQLPKDRFSAERLKGVDSTLKIQPAKLEDSAVYLCASSYGQGREKLFFGSGTQLSVL.

V usage is TRBV5-1 and J usage is TRBJ1-4; TRBD1 aligns across 8 bases. Trimming removed 3 bases from V and 5 bases from J; junction bases left unmatched: 6. There are 15 residues in the CDR3. From germline, CDR1 is SGHRS and CDR2 YFSETQ. Here the CDR3 DNA reads TGCGCCAGCAGCTCGGGCAGGACAGGGAATGAAAAACTGTTTTTT. Residues: CASSSGRTGNEKLFF.

The chain couples TRBV18 to TRBJ2-2; TRBD1 is a possible D gene (6 bases). The CDR3 totals 15 residues. Germline-derived CDR1 and CDR2 are KGHSH and LQKENI. Trimming cost V 5 bases and J 0 bases, with 10 bases left between them. The CDR3 DNA reads TGTGCCAGCTCATACCGGGACACGAACACCGGGGAGCTGTTTTTT. The encoded protein is CASSYRDTNTGELFF.

The rearrangement uses TRBV2 and TRBJ1-1, with TRBD1 matching 8 bases. The length of the CDR3 is 13 residues. The V gene end was trimmed by 5 bases and the J gene end by 6 bases; junction bases not matched to a gene: 5. Germline V gene sequence: CDR1 SNHLY, CDR2 FYNNEI. The CDR3 loop reads CASSQDRDAEAFF. DNA for the CDR3: TGTGCCAGCAGTCAGGACAGGGACGCTGAAGCTTTCTTT.

The chain uses TRBV5-1 and TRBJ1-2; unclear D gene. Germline V gene lookup returns CDR1 SGHRS and CDR2 YFSETQ. V lost 4 bases to trimming and J lost 8 bases, with 15 bases between them. CDR3 length: 13 residues. The CDR3: CASSRLGLEGYTF. DNA of the CDR3: TGCGCCAGCAGCCGCCTCGGACTGGAAGGCTACACCTTC. The full variable domain, completed using reference TRBV5-1 and TRBJ1-2, is KAGVTQTPRYLIKTRGQQVTLSCSPISGHRSVSWYQQTPGQGLQFLFEYFSETQRNKGNFPGRFSGRQFSNSRSEMNVSTLELGDSALYLCASSRLGLEGYTFGSGTRLTVV.

The gene calls are TRBV30 and TRBJ1-2; D gene unclear. Germline CDR1 is GTSNPN and CDR2 is SVGIG (reference sequence). V lost 1 base and J lost 4, with 10 bases in between. The CDR3 has 13 amino acids. This CDR3 is CAWSGLRSYGYTF. CDR3 nucleotides: TGTGCCTGGAGTGGCCTTCGCAGCTATGGCTACACCTTC.

The gene calls are TRBV10-3 and TRBJ1-3; a weak D match, TRBD1 (6 bases). Trimming removed 4 bases at V and 0 bases at J, with 13 bases between. The CDR3 covers 16 residues. Germline lookup yields CDR1 ENHRY and CDR2 SYGVKD. In DNA form, the CDR3 reads TGTGCCATCAGTGGTACAGGACAGCGCTCTGGAAACACCATATATTTT. This codes for CAISGTGQRSGNTIYF.

V is TRBV28 and J is TRBJ2-2; 7 positions match TRBD1. Germline CDR1 MDHEN, CDR2 SYDVKM. J gave up 5 bases and V 6 bases, and 3 bases lay outside the gene matches. CDR3 length: 13 residues. The CDR3 region has the DNA TGTGCCAGCAGCGGACAGGCGACCGGGGAGCTGTTTTTT. Protein sequence: CASSGQATGELFF.

This sequence joins TRBV5-6 and TRBJ1-6; D perhaps matches TRBD1 (5 bases). V was pared by 3 bases and J by 6 bases, with 19 bases between. Germline lookup yields CDR1 SGHDT and CDR2 YYEEEE. The CDR3 runs to 17 residues. The CDR3: CASSSSGFWGGNSPLHF. The CDR3, as DNA: TGTGCCAGCAGCTCCTCGGGGTTCTGGGGGGGTAATTCACCCCTCCACTTT.

V usage is TRBV6-5 and J usage is TRBJ1-3; a weak D match, TRBD1 (5 bases). Trimming cost V 1 base and J 10 bases, with 17 bases left between them. Germline V lookup: CDR1 MNHEY, CDR2 SVGAGI. This CDR3 is 15 amino acids long. The CDR3 sequence is CASSYFGQGKGTIYF. The CDR3, as DNA: TGTGCCAGCAGTTACTTCGGGCAGGGCAAGGGAACCATATATTTT.

The chain recombines TRBV28 with TRBJ2-5; possibly TRBD2 for D (5 bases). The CDR3 is 16 amino acids. Trimming took 7 bases from V and 2 from J, leaving 20 bases between them. Per the germline V gene, CDR1 is MDHEN and CDR2 is SYDVKM. CDR3 in DNA: TGTGCCAGCATGGACGCGGGCAAAACCTCACAAGAGACCCAGTACTTC. Amino acids: CASMDAGKTSQETQYF.

V usage is TRBV20-1 and J usage is TRBJ2-1, with 7 nucleotides matching TRBD2. With 0 bases clipped from V and 12 bases from J, the junction kept 2 bases outside the gene matches. Germline CDR1 reads DFQATT; CDR2 reads SNEGSKA (reference sequence). The CDR3 contains 11 residues. The CDR3 bases are TGCAGTGCTAGAGACCCGGGGGGGCAGTTCTTC. It codes for CSARDPGGQFF.

The rearrangement joins TRBV5-6 to TRBJ1-1; 11 bases agree with TRBD1. Germline V gene sequence: CDR1 SGHDT, CDR2 YYEEEE. Losses at the gene ends were 3 bases for V and 4 bases for J; bases not matched to a gene: 2. The CDR3 covers 14 residues. CDR3 DNA: TGTGCCAGCAGCTGGGACAGGGGGGGCACTGAAGCTTTCTTT. As protein: CASSWDRGGTEAFF. The whole variable domain, remainder taken from reference TRBV5-6 and TRBJ1-1, is DAGVTQSPTHLIKTRGQQVTLRCSPKSGHDTVSWYQQALGQGPQFIFQYYEEEERQRGNFPDRFSGHQFPNYSSELNVNALLLGDSALYLCASSWDRGGTEAFFGQGTRLTVV.

This clone was detected only a few times. This chain links TRBV10-2 with TRBJ2-7; D uncertain. The germline V gene has CDR1 WSHSY and CDR2 SAAADI. The CDR3 contains 11 residues. Trimming left V 3 bases short and J 4 bases short, with 4 bases between. The chain's CDR3 is CASSDLYEQYF. DNA of the CDR3: TGCGCCAGCAGTGATCTGTACGAGCAGTACTTC.

This clone was found once. The V gene is TRBV28, the J gene TRBJ1-2; D possibly corresponds to TRBD1 (5 bases). Deletions cut 6 bases from V and 4 bases from J, with 12 bases between. Germline assignment: CDR1 MDHEN and CDR2 SYDVKM. The CDR3 is 13 residues long. CDR3 DNA: TGTGCCAGCAGCAACACAGGCACCTATGGCTACACCTTC. Its translation is CASSNTGTYGYTF.

The V and J genes are TRBV5-1 and TRBJ2-1; 9 bases align to TRBD2. V trimming: 1 base; J trimming: 7 bases; junction bases outside the gene matches: 6. The CDR3 runs 15 residues. Germline assignment: CDR1 SGHRS and CDR2 YFSETQ. The CDR3 is CASSLPSGDDNEQFF. The CDR3 nucleotides read TGCGCCAGCAGCTTGCCTAGCGGGGATGATAATGAGCAGTTCTTC.